This entry lists 16 T cell receptor beta chains sequenced from one sample in a study of T cells in Graves' hyperthyroidism and ophthalmopathy. Amplification of TCR beta CDR3 regions used RNA as the template. First-round RT-PCR targeting the TCR CDR3 was performed with the HTBI primer set. TCRdb recomputed calls from the multiplex PCR reads with MiXCR, one row per CDR3 protein. Among around 600,000 distinct CDR3 sequences listed, around 16% were seen once. Sequencing used blood. These receptor sequences come from a woman in her 40s with Graves' ophthalmopathy.

This clonotype was seen a handful of times. The V gene is TRBV2, the J gene TRBJ2-3, with D unresolved. V dropped 8 bases and J dropped 0 bases, with 12 bases sitting between them. The CDR3 is 14 residues long. Germline V gives CDR1 SNHLY, CDR2 FYNNEI. CDR3 coding DNA: TGTGCCAGCCTGCCGGGTCTTAGCACAGATACGCAGTATTTT. It translates to CASLPGLSTDTQYF.

The gene calls are TRBV20-1 and TRBJ1-4; D perhaps matches TRBD1 (5 bases). This CDR3 contains 16 residues. The V gene's germline CDR1 is DFQATT and CDR2 SNEGSKA (reference sequence). V was pared by 4 bases and J by 7 bases, with 22 bases between. CDR3 nucleotides: TGCAGTGCTAACCCTCTCATTGGGGGAGTGGGTGAAAAACTGTTTTTT. Translation gives CSANPLIGGVGEKLFF.

This clonotype was recorded at least ten times. This chain uses TRBV2 with TRBJ1-2, with 7 bases lining up with TRBD1. Germline trimming cut 6 bases from V and 4 bases from J; bases unmatched to any gene: 5. This CDR3 region has 13 residues. Germline V gene data show CDR1 as SNHLY and CDR2 as FYNNEI. CDR3: CASRGGQVYGYTF. The DNA of the CDR3 is TGTGCCAGCAGGGGAGGACAGGTCTATGGCTACACCTTC.

This clonotype was detected ten times or more. This rearrangement joins TRBV5-1 to TRBJ2-1; D might be TRBD2 (5 bases). The germline V gene has CDR1 SGHRS and CDR2 YFSETQ. Trimming took 4 bases from V and 3 from J, leaving 17 bases between them. The CDR3 is 16 residues long. The CDR3 DNA is TGCGCCAGCAGCAGCGGTACTAGAGCCGGCTACAATGAGCAGTTCTTC. Amino acids: CASSSGTRAGYNEQFF.

The V gene is TRBV6-5, the J gene TRBJ2-5; perhaps TRBD2 as D (5 bases). Germline loops: CDR1 MNHEY, CDR2 SVGAGI. CDR3 length: 14 residues. V gave up 2 bases and J gave up 4 bases, with 11 bases separating them. CDR3 sequence reads: CASSYRAVVETQYF. The CDR3 DNA is TGTGCCAGCAGTTACCGAGCGGTGGTAGAGACCCAGTACTTC.

J is TRBJ2-5 and V is TRBV7-2, with TRBD2 matching 8 bases. The germline V gene encodes CDR1 SGHTA and CDR2 FQGNSA. This CDR3 region has 15 residues. V was clipped by 5 bases and J by 0 bases; unmatched bases: 5. CDR3 sequence (DNA): TGTGCCAGCAGCCTTGTAGCGGGGAACCAAGAGACCCAGTACTTC. This translates into CASSLVAGNQETQYF.

The V gene is TRBV30, the J gene TRBJ1-4, with 8 bases that match TRBD1. Unmatched junction bases numbered 9, after V lost 5 bases and J lost 7 bases. The germline gives CDR1 GTSNPN, CDR2 SVGIG (reference sequence). The length of the CDR3 is 14 residues. The CDR3 DNA sequence: TGTGCCTGGGGCCTCGGACAGGGTGCTGAAAAACTGTTTTTT. Protein product: CAWGLGQGAEKLFF.

This clonotype was counted many times. J is TRBJ2-7 and V is TRBV2; D is unresolved. This CDR3 spans 11 amino acids. Per the germline V gene, CDR1 is SNHLY and CDR2 is FYNNEI. Trimming left V 7 bases short and J 2 bases short, with 6 bases between. This CDR3 reads CASKEAYEQYF. Here the CDR3 DNA reads TGTGCCAGCAAGGAAGCCTACGAGCAGTACTTC.

This clonotype occurred many times. The V gene is TRBV2, the J gene TRBJ2-7, with D possibly TRBD1 on 5 matching bases. The V gene's germline CDR1 is SNHLY and CDR2 FYNNEI. V was shortened by 4 bases and J by 7 bases, with 14 bases between the two germline ends. The CDR3 loop spans 13 amino acids. CDR3 sequence: CASSGTPKQEQYF. CDR3 sequence (DNA): TGTGCCAGCAGTGGGACACCCAAGCAGGAGCAGTACTTC.

A note on this clonotype: At one end the junction does not follow the germline gene, possibly because of a read error. The CDR3 loop reads CASSASGTRPNEKLFF. Here the CDR3 DNA reads TGCGCCAGCAGCGCCTCCGGGACACGTCCTAATGAAAAACTGTTTTTT. The V and J genes are TRBV11-2 and TRBJ1-4, with a tentative D call TRBD1 (6 bases). CDR1 SGHAT and CDR2 FQNNGV come from the germline V gene. This CDR3 has 16 residues.

The chain couples TRBV6-5 to TRBJ1-1; D perhaps matches TRBD1 (5 bases). The V end was cut by 0 bases, the J end by 4 bases, with 12 bases between. This CDR3 is 15 amino acids long. The germline gives CDR1 MNHEY, CDR2 SVGAGI. CDR3: CASSYSQGVTTEAFF. CDR3 DNA sequence: TGTGCCAGCAGTTACTCGCAGGGAGTTACCACTGAAGCTTTCTTT.

This chain connects TRBV4-1 to TRBJ1-5; 8 bases are shared with TRBD1. This CDR3 comprises 14 residues. Trimming at V came to 4 bases and at J to 6 bases, leaving 5 bases not matched to a gene. Germline V gene lookup returns CDR1 MGHRA and CDR2 YSYEKL. For the CDR3, the DNA is TGCGCCAGCAGCCTGACAGGGGCAGGTCAGCCCCAGCATTTT. Translation: CASSLTGAGQPQHF.

This clonotype showed up many times. The V and J genes are TRBV7-9 and TRBJ1-1; no firm D call. The CDR3 loop spans 12 amino acids. CDR1 is SEHNR, CDR2 FQNEAQ, per germline (reference sequence). V shed 3 bases and J shed 5 bases, with 7 bases lying between them. The CDR3 DNA is TGTGCCAGCAGCTTCGAGGCGACTGAAGCTTTCTTT. Encoded protein: CASSFEATEAFF. The complete variable domain, with remaining parts taken from reference TRBV7-9 and TRBJ1-1, reads DTGVSQNPRHKITKRGQNVTFRCDPISEHNRLYWYRQTLGQGPEFLTYFQNEAQLEKSRLLSDRFSAERPKGSFSTLEIQRTEQGDSAMYLCASSFEATEAFFGQGTRLTVV.

On this clonotype: A much larger clonotype is one base distant, so this may be a read error. J is TRBJ2-7 and V is TRBV2; 8 bases are a match to TRBD1. J was trimmed by 5 bases and V by 6 bases; bases with no gene match: 15. The CDR3 totals 16 residues. Germline assignment: CDR1 SNHLY and CDR2 FYNNEI. The CDR3 here is CASSYPDRGFFHEQYF. In nucleotides, the CDR3 is TGTGCCAGCAGCTATCCCGACAGGGGTTTTTTCCACGAGCAGTACTTC. Complete variable domain (other parts from reference TRBV2 and TRBJ2-7): EPEVTQTPSHQVTQMGQEVILRCVPISNHLYFYWYRQILGQKVEFLVSFYNNEISEKSEIFDDQFSVERPDGSNFTLKIRSTKLEDSAMYFCASSYPDRGFFHEQYFGPGTRLTVT.

The rearrangement links TRBV15 to TRBJ2-1; no clear D gene. V dropped 4 bases and J dropped 6 bases, with 13 bases sitting between them. The CDR3 extends over 14 amino acids. Germline CDR1 is LNHNV and CDR2 is YYDKDF (reference sequence). This chain's CDR3 is CATSMGNTFNEQFF. CDR3 DNA: TGTGCCACCAGCATGGGGAACACATTCAATGAGCAGTTCTTC.

This clonotype was recorded many times. DNA of the CDR3: TGTGCCAGCAGCTTAATCGGGGACTCCGAGCAGTACTTC. It translates to CASSLIGDSEQYF. This chain links TRBV11-3 with TRBJ2-7; TRBD2 might be the D (6 bases). V dropped 2 bases and J dropped 6 bases, with 11 bases sitting between them. Germline values: CDR1 SGHNT, CDR2 YENEEA. This CDR3 is built from 13 residues.